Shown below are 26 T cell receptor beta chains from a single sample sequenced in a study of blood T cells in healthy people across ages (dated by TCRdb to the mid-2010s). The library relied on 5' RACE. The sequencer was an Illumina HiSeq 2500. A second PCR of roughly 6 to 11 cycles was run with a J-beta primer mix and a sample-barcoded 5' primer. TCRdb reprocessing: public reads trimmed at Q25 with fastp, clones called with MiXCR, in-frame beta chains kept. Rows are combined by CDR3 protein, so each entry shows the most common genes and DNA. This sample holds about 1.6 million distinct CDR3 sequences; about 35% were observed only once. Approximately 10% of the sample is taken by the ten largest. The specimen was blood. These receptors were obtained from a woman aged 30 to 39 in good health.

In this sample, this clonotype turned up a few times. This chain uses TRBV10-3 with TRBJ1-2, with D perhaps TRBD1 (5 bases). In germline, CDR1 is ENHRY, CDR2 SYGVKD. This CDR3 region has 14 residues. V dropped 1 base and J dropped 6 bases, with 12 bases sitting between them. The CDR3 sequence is CAISEWDGADGYTF. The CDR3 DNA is TGTGCCATCAGTGAGTGGGACGGGGCGGATGGCTACACCTTC.

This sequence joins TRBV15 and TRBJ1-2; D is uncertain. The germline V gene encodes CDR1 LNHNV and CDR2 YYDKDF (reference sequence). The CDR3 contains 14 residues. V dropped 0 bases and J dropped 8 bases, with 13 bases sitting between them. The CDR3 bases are TGTGCCACCAGCAGAGATCTATCCCTTGACGGCTACACCTTC. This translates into CATSRDLSLDGYTF.

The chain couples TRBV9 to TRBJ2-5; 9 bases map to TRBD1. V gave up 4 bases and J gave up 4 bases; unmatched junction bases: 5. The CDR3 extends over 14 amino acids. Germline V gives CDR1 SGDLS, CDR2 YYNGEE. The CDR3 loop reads CASSKTGGRETQYF. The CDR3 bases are TGTGCCAGCAGCAAGACAGGGGGTAGAGAGACCCAGTACTTC.

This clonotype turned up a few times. CDR3 residues: CASSRGAGKETQYF. The DNA of the CDR3 is TGTGCCAGCAGCCGCGGGGCAGGGAAAGAGACCCAGTACTTC. The genes are TRBV7-7 and TRBJ2-5, with a tentative D call TRBD2 (6 bases). The CDR3 is made up of 14 amino acids. Germline-derived CDR1 and CDR2 are SSHAT and FNYEAQ (reference sequence). Trimming pared 5 bases from V and 3 bases from J, leaving 13 bases between.

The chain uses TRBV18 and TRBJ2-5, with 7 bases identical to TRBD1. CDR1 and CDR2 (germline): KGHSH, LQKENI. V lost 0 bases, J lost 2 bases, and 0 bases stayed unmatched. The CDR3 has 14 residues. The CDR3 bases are TGTGCCAGCTCACCACCGGACAGGCAAGAGACCCAGTACTTC. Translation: CASSPPDRQETQYF.

The CDR3: CASSLTGQGAQPQHF. Written as DNA, the CDR3 is TGTGCCAGCAGCTTAACGGGACAGGGCGCTCAGCCCCAGCATTTT. The genes are TRBV7-9 and TRBJ1-5; 9 bases are shared with TRBD1. The CDR3 is made up of 15 amino acids. With V trimmed by 2 bases and J by 6 bases, 5 bases remained unmatched. Germline CDR1 and CDR2: SEHNR and FQNEAQ (reference sequence).

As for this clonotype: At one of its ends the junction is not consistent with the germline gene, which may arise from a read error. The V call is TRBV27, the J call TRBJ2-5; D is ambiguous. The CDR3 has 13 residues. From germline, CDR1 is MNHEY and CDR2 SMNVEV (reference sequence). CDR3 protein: CASSLRSKETRYF. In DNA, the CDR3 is TGTGCCAGCAGTTTACGCAGCAAAGAGACCCGGTACTTC.

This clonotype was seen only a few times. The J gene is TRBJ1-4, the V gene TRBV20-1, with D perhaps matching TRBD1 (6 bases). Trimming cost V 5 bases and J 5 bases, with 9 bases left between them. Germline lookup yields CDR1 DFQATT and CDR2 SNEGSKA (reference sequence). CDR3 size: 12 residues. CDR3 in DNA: TGCAGTGCTCGGACAGTAAATGAAAAACTGTTTTTT. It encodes CSARTVNEKLFF.

CDR3 DNA: TGTGCCAGCAGCCCCACTGCGGGGGGAAATACGCAGTATTTT. Amino acids: CASSPTAGGNTQYF. The J gene is TRBJ2-3, the V gene TRBV3-1; the match to TRBD2 covers 8 bases. V shed 4 bases, J shed 7 bases, and the junction held 7 bases outside the gene matches. The CDR3 spans 14 residues. Germline V gene sequence: CDR1 LGHDT, CDR2 YNNKEL (reference sequence).

For the CDR3, the DNA is TGCGCCAGCAGTGAGTCTAGCGAGGGATACGAGCAGTACTTC. Residues: CASSESSEGYEQYF. This sequence joins TRBV10-1 and TRBJ2-7; D perhaps matches TRBD2 (5 bases). This CDR3 has 14 amino acids. Germline CDR1 is WNHNN and CDR2 is SYGVQD (reference sequence). The V end was cut by 0 bases, the J end by 4 bases, with 10 bases between.

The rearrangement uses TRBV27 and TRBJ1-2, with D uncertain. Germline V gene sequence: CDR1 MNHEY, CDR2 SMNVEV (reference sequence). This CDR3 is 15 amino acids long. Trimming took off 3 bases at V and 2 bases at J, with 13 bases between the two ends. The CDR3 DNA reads TGTGCCAGCAGTTTTGGCGGTGGTGGGAACTATGGCTACACCTTC. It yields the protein CASSFGGGGNYGYTF.

The CDR3 DNA reads TGTGCCAGCAGCCCCGGGGGCTTCAACACTGAAGCTTTCTTT. Translating it yields CASSPGGFNTEAFF. The chain joins TRBV7-9 to TRBJ1-1; TRBD1 is a possible D gene (6 bases). Germline CDR1 and CDR2: SEHNR and FQNEAQ (reference sequence). V lost 5 bases, J lost 2 bases, and 12 bases lay in between. The CDR3 is 14 residues long.

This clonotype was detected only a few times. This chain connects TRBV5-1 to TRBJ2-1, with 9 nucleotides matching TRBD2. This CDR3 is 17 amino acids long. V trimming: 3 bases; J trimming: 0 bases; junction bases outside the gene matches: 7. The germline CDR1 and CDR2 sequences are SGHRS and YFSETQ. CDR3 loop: CASSYPSSGSSYNEQFF. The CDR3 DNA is TGCGCCAGCAGCTACCCCAGTAGCGGGAGCTCCTACAATGAGCAGTTCTTC.

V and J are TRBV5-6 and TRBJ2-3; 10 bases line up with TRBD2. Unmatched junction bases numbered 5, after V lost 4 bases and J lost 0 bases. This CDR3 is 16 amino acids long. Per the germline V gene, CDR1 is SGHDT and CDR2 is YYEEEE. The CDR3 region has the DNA TGTGCCAGCAGCGTGGGACTAGCGTATAGCACAGATACGCAGTATTTT. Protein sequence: CASSVGLAYSTDTQYF.

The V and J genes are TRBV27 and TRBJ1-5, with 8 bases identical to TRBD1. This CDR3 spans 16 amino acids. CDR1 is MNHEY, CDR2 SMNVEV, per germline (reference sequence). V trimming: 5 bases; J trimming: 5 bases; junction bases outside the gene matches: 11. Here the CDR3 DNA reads TGTGCCAGCAGTCTCATCTCAGGGGGCGGCGATCAGCCCCAGCATTTT. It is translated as CASSLISGGGDQPQHF.

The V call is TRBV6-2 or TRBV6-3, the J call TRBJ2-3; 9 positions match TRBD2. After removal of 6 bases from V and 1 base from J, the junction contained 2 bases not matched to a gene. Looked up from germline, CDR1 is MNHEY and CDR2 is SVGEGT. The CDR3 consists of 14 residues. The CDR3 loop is CASRERGGTDTQYF. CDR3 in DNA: TGTGCCAGCAGAGAGCGGGGGGGCACAGATACGCAGTATTTT.

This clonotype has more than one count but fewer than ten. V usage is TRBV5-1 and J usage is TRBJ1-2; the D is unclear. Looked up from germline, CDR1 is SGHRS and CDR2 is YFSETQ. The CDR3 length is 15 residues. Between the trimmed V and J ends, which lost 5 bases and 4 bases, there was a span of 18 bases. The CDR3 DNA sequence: TGCGCCAGCAGGGCCCTGGGTGGCATCTCCTATGGCTACACCTTC. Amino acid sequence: CASRALGGISYGYTF.

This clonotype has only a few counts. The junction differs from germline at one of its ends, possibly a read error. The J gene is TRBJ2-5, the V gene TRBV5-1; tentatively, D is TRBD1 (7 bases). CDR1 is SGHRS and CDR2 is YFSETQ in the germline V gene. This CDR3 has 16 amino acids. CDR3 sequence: CTSSLGDRAGQETQYF. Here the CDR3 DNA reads TGCACCAGCAGCTTGGGGGACAGAGCGGGCCAAGAGACCCAGTACTTC.

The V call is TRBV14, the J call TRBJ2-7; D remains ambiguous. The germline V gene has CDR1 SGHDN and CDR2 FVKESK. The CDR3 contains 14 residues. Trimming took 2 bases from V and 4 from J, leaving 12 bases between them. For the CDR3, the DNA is TGTGCCAGCAGCCAACAGGCACCCCCATACGAGCAGTACTTC. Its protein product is CASSQQAPPYEQYF. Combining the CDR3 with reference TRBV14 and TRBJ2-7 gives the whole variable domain EAGVTQFPSHSVIEKGQTVTLRCDPISGHDNLYWYRRVMGKEIKFLLHFVKESKQDESGMPNNRFLAERTGGTYSTLKVQPAELEDSGVYFCASSQQAPPYEQYFGPGTRLTVT.

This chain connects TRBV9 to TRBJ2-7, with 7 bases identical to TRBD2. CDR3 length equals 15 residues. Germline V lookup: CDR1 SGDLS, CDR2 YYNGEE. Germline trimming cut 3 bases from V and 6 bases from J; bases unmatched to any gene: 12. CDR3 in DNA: TGTGCCAGCAGCGGGGAGGGTTTACCAAACTCCGAGCAGTACTTC. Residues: CASSGEGLPNSEQYF.

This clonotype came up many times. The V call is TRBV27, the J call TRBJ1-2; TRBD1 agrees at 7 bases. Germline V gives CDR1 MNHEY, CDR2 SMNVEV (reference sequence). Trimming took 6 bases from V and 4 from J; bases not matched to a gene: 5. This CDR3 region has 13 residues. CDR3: CASSLTGIYGYTF. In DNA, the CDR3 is TGTGCCAGCAGCCTGACAGGGATCTATGGCTACACCTTC.

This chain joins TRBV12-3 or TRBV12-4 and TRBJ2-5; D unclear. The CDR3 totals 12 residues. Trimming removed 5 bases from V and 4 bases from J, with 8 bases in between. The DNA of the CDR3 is TGTGCCAGCAGTATCCTCGGAGAGACCCAGTACTTC. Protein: CASSILGETQYF.

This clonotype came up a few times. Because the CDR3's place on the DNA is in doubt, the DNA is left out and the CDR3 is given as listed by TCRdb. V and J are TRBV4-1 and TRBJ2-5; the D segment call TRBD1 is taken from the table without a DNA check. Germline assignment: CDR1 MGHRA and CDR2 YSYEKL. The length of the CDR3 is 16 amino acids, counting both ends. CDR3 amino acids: CASSHFGPGGQETQYF.

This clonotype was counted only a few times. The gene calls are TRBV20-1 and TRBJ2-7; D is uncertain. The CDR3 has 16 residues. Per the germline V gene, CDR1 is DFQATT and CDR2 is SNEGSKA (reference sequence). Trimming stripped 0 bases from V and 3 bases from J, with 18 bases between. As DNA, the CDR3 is TGCAGTGCTAGAGATCCGGCAGTCCTAGGAGACTACGAGCAGTACTTC. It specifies CSARDPAVLGDYEQYF.

CDR3 sequence (DNA): TGTGCCAGCAGCTTAACCCCGGGACTAGCGGGAGGGTCGACGCAGTATTTT. The encoded protein is CASSLTPGLAGGSTQYF. The chain links TRBV7-8 to TRBJ2-3; 16 nucleotides align to TRBD2. The CDR3 covers 17 residues. Germline values: CDR1 SGHVS, CDR2 FQNEAQ. J gave up 9 bases and V 2 bases, and 8 bases lay outside the gene matches.

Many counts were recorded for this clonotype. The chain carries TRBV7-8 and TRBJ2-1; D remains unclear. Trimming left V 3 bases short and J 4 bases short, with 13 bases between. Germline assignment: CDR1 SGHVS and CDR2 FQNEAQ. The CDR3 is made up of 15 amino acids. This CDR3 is CASSLERPPYNEQFF. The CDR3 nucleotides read TGTGCCAGCAGCTTGGAACGGCCCCCTTACAATGAGCAGTTCTTC.